This entry lists 27 T cell receptor beta chains sequenced from one sample in a study of blood T cell repertoires in COVID-19. This table comes from immunoSEQ multiplex PCR, and its TCRdb copy is limited to in-frame clones, with some not included. The table shows 250,000 to 350,000 clones, with approximately 90% occurring only once. Specimen: peripheral blood. Receptors originate from a woman between 50 and 59 years old with COVID-19, enrolled during active disease.

The J gene is TRBJ1-5, the V gene TRBV5-6, with TRBD1 matching 11 bases. Trimming took 3 bases from V and 4 from J; bases not matched to a gene: 6. Per the germline V gene, CDR1 is SGHDT and CDR2 is YYEEEE. CDR3 length equals 16 residues. In DNA, the CDR3 is TGTGCCAGCAGCTCTGGGACAGGGGGATCTAATCAGCCCCAGCATTTT. Its translation is CASSSGTGGSNQPQHF.

This chain joins TRBV7-9 and TRBJ1-6, with 8 bases that match TRBD1. After removal of 6 bases from V and 8 bases from J, the junction contained 3 bases not matched to a gene. Looked up from germline, CDR1 is SEHNR and CDR2 is FQNEAQ (reference sequence). The CDR3 has 13 residues. CDR3 sequence (DNA): TGTGCCAGCAGTGAGACAGGGGATTCACCCCTCCACTTT. Its protein is CASSETGDSPLHF. The full variable domain, rest sourced from reference TRBV7-9 and TRBJ1-6, is DTGVSQNPRHKITKRGQNVTFRCDPISEHNRLYWYRQTLGQGPEFLTYFQNEAQLEKSRLLSDRFSAERPKGSFSTLEIQRTEQGDSAMYLCASSETGDSPLHFGNGTRLTVT.

This chain connects TRBV10-3 to TRBJ1-3; TRBD1 is a possible D gene (6 bases). CDR3 length: 15 residues. The germline V gene encodes CDR1 ENHRY and CDR2 SYGVKD. V was pared by 0 bases and J by 3 bases, with 9 bases between. This CDR3 is CAISESDRYGNTIYF. DNA for the CDR3: TGTGCCATCAGTGAGTCGGACAGATATGGAAACACCATATATTTT.

The chain has TRBV27 and TRBJ2-1; 12 nucleotides agree with TRBD2. Trimming at V came to 1 base and at J to 6 bases, leaving 1 base not matched to a gene. CDR1 and CDR2 from the germline V gene are MNHEY and SMNVEV (reference sequence). The CDR3 spans 15 residues. CDR3 sequence reads: CASSLWTSGTNEQFF. CDR3 sequence (DNA): TGTGCCAGCAGTTTATGGACTAGCGGGACCAATGAGCAGTTCTTC.

The V and J genes are TRBV19 and TRBJ1-2, with D possibly being TRBD1 (5 bases). The ends were cut back, 7 bases at V and 4 bases at J, with 19 bases in the middle. CDR3 length: 15 amino acids. CDR1 and CDR2 (germline): LNHDA, SQIVND (reference sequence). The CDR3 protein is CASTPPGGLSYGYTF. CDR3 nucleotides: TGTGCCAGTACCCCTCCGGGGGGACTTAGCTATGGCTACACCTTC.

The rearrangement joins TRBV2 to TRBJ1-1, with TRBD1 matching over 9 bases. The CDR3 sequence is 14 residues long. The V and J ends lost 8 bases and 1 base, in that order; junction bases with no gene match: 5. Germline V lookup: CDR1 SNHLY, CDR2 FYNNEI. CDR3 amino acids: CASGTQGANTEAFF. In nucleotides, the CDR3 is TGTGCCAGCGGTACACAGGGGGCGAACACTGAAGCTTTCTTT.

The V gene is TRBV15, the J gene TRBJ1-3; D call uncertain. V lost 0 bases, J lost 4 bases, and 10 bases lay in between. CDR1 is LNHNV and CDR2 is YYDKDF in the germline V gene (reference sequence). The CDR3 spans 15 residues. CDR3 DNA sequence: TGTGCCACCAGCAGAGAAGGAGGTACCGGAAACACCATATATTTT. Amino acid sequence: CATSREGGTGNTIYF.

This chain links TRBV6-1 with TRBJ1-5; 8 nucleotides align to TRBD1. V was clipped by 2 bases and J by 0 bases; unmatched bases: 9. The CDR3 spans 18 residues. Germline-derived CDR1 and CDR2 are MNHNS and SASEGT. The CDR3 sequence: CASSESVRGRSSNQPQHF. The CDR3 nucleotides are TGTGCCAGCAGTGAAAGCGTCAGGGGGCGCAGTAGCAATCAGCCCCAGCATTTT.

This sequence joins TRBV19 and TRBJ2-7; maybe TRBD2 (6 bases). From germline, CDR1 is LNHDA and CDR2 SQIVND (reference sequence). The length of the CDR3 is 13 residues. V lost 6 bases and J lost 4, with 13 bases in between. CDR3 loop: CASSPEGRYEQYF. DNA of the CDR3: TGTGCCAGTAGCCCGGAGGGCCGGTACGAGCAGTACTTC.

J is TRBJ2-2 and V is TRBV28; TRBD1 matches 8 bases. The CDR3 is 17 amino acids. Germline trimming cut 5 bases from V and 0 bases from J; bases unmatched to any gene: 8. Germline V gives CDR1 MDHEN, CDR2 SYDVKM. CDR3 protein: CASSSLRTGTNTGELFF. In DNA, the CDR3 is TGTGCCAGCAGTAGCCTCCGGACAGGGACGAACACCGGGGAGCTGTTTTTT.

This clone was seen only once. This chain joins TRBV3-1 (or the pseudogene TRBV3-2) and TRBJ2-7, with 9 bases matching TRBD2. Germline V gene lookup returns CDR1 LGHDT and CDR2 YNNKEL (reference sequence). CDR3 length: 16 residues. V gave up 6 bases and J gave up 1 base; unmatched junction bases: 10. The DNA of the CDR3 is TGTGCCAGCAGGTCCAGTATAGCGGGAGTGTCCTACGAGCAGTACTTC. This sequence encodes CASRSSIAGVSYEQYF.

V gene TRBV2 combines with J gene TRBJ1-4, with 9 bases fitting TRBD1. Trimming at V came to 3 bases and at J to 2 bases, leaving 7 bases not matched to a gene. Germline V gives CDR1 SNHLY, CDR2 FYNNEI. CDR3 length: 17 amino acids. The CDR3 bases are TGTGCCAGCAGTGACGCCGGGACAGGGAGTACTAATGAAAAACTGTTTTTT. It yields the protein CASSDAGTGSTNEKLFF.

V usage is TRBV5-1 and J usage is TRBJ2-2; D unresolved. V gave up 2 bases and J gave up 4 bases, with 6 bases separating them. CDR3 length: 13 residues. The germline V gene encodes CDR1 SGHRS and CDR2 YFSETQ. The CDR3 sequence: CASSFTTTGELFF. Written as DNA, the CDR3 is TGCGCCAGCAGCTTTACAACCACCGGGGAGCTGTTTTTT.

This clone has just a few counts. As DNA, the CDR3 is TGTGCCAGCAGTTTTGGGGACAAGTCCTACGAGCAGTACTTC. It is translated as CASSFGDKSYEQYF. This chain joins TRBV28 and TRBJ2-7; D is perhaps TRBD1 (6 bases). The CDR3 sequence is 14 residues long. Germline V lookup: CDR1 MDHEN, CDR2 SYDVKM. Trimming took 3 bases from V and 1 from J, leaving 10 bases between them.

This clone was counted a single time. This CDR3 reads CASSLRDVGYTF. The CDR3 DNA reads TGTGCCAGCAGTTTGAGGGATGTCGGCTACACCTTC. The rearrangement uses TRBV12-3 or TRBV12-4 and TRBJ1-2; D unresolved. V was clipped by 3 bases and J by 8 bases, with 10 bases between them. CDR3 length: 12 amino acids.

The V and J genes are TRBV24-1 and TRBJ2-1; D is uncertain. The CDR3 runs to 11 residues. Trimming pared 9 bases from V and 6 bases from J, leaving 8 bases between. Germline CDR1 is KGHDR and CDR2 is SFDVKD. Written as DNA, the CDR3 is TGTGCCACCGCACACAGCAATGAGCAGTTCTTC. It specifies CATAHSNEQFF.

The chain is built from TRBV19 and TRBJ1-1; D gene uncertain. Germline V CDR1 and CDR2: LNHDA, SQIVND (reference sequence). Deletions cut 7 bases from V and 4 bases from J, with 19 bases between. The CDR3 loop spans 15 amino acids. The CDR3: CASTPAGNGGTEAFF. For the CDR3, the DNA is TGTGCCAGTACTCCAGCGGGAAACGGAGGCACTGAAGCTTTCTTT.

The rearrangement joins TRBV10-3 to TRBJ2-7; D remains unclear. The CDR3 spans 13 residues. Germline loops: CDR1 ENHRY, CDR2 SYGVKD. V was shortened by 0 bases and J by 6 bases, with 9 bases between the two germline ends. The CDR3 here is CAISESYSTEQYF. Written as DNA, the CDR3 is TGTGCCATCAGTGAGTCGTATAGCACCGAGCAGTACTTC.

V and J are TRBV2 and TRBJ2-1; D possibly corresponds to TRBD2 (6 bases). Trimming left V 6 bases short and J 7 bases short, with 19 bases between. The CDR3 extends over 15 amino acids. Germline V gives CDR1 SNHLY, CDR2 FYNNEI. In DNA form, the CDR3 reads TGTGCCAGCAGGACCGGGACTTACTTTAGGAATGAGCAGTTCTTC. Amino acid sequence: CASRTGTYFRNEQFF.

This clone showed up just once. The chain links TRBV12-3 or TRBV12-4 to TRBJ1-2, with D perhaps TRBD1 (6 bases). V was shortened by 8 bases and J by 4 bases, with 8 bases between the two germline ends. The CDR3 totals 11 residues. Written as DNA, the CDR3 is TGTGCCAGCGGGACACCCTATGGCTACACCTTC. It translates to CASGTPYGYTF.

This chain connects TRBV5-4 to TRBJ1-1; the match to TRBD1 covers 8 bases. The germline CDR1 and CDR2 sequences are SGHNT and YYREEE (reference sequence). The CDR3 is 15 amino acids. V lost 2 bases, J lost 1 base, and 4 bases stayed unmatched. CDR3 in DNA: TGTGCCAGCAGCTTAGTAGGACAGGGGAACACTGAAGCTTTCTTT. Its protein product is CASSLVGQGNTEAFF.

The chain is built from TRBV15 and TRBJ1-1; D may be TRBD1 (6 bases). Per germline, CDR1 LNHNV and CDR2 YYDKDF (reference sequence). CDR3 length equals 14 residues. Trimming removed 1 base at V and 1 base at J, with 7 bases between. Here the CDR3 reads CATSRAQGNTEAFF. Written as DNA, the CDR3 is TGTGCCACCAGCAGAGCACAGGGGAACACTGAAGCTTTCTTT.

This clone was seen a single time. The chain uses TRBV4-2 and TRBJ2-7, with D hard to call. This CDR3 has 13 amino acids. The ends were cut back, 4 bases at V and 0 bases at J, with 7 bases in the middle. CDR1 LGHNA and CDR2 YNFKEQ come from the germline V gene. CDR3 residues: CASSPPNSYEQYF. Written as DNA, the CDR3 is TGTGCCAGCAGCCCCCCAAACTCCTACGAGCAGTACTTC.

The chain uses TRBV18 and TRBJ2-7, with 12 bases aligning to TRBD2. J lost 6 bases, V lost 6 bases, and 15 bases had no gene match. The CDR3 has 17 residues. CDR1 is KGHSH, CDR2 LQKENI, per germline. CDR3 amino acids: CASSPSPASGRVSEQYF. The CDR3 DNA sequence: TGTGCCAGCTCGCCCTCCCCCGCTAGCGGGAGGGTCTCCGAGCAGTACTTC.

The chain carries TRBV5-1 and TRBJ2-4; tentatively, D is TRBD2 (6 bases). Trimming stripped 0 bases from V and 1 base from J, with 14 bases between. The CDR3 sequence is 17 residues long. Germline values: CDR1 SGHRS, CDR2 YFSETQ. The chain's CDR3 is CASSLASGLGAKNIQYF. The DNA of the CDR3 is TGCGCCAGCAGCTTGGCAAGCGGGTTGGGGGCCAAAAACATTCAGTACTTC. Full variable domain (outside the CDR3, taken from reference TRBV5-1 and TRBJ2-4): KAGVTQTPRYLIKTRGQQVTLSCSPISGHRSVSWYQQTPGQGLQFLFEYFSETQRNKGNFPGRFSGRQFSNSRSEMNVSTLELGDSALYLCASSLASGLGAKNIQYFGAGTRLSVL.

The chain uses TRBV2 and TRBJ2-3; 9 positions match TRBD2. The CDR3 length is 16 residues. CDR1 is SNHLY and CDR2 is FYNNEI in the germline V gene. The trim removed 7 bases at V and 3 bases at J, leaving 11 bases unmatched. This CDR3 is CASTSGIGGITDTQYF. The CDR3 nucleotides read TGTGCCAGCACTAGCGGGATCGGGGGGATAACAGATACGCAGTATTTT. The whole variable domain, filled in from reference TRBV2 and TRBJ2-3, reads EPEVTQTPSHQVTQMGQEVILRCVPISNHLYFYWYRQILGQKVEFLVSFYNNEISEKSEIFDDQFSVERPDGSNFTLKIRSTKLEDSAMYFCASTSGIGGITDTQYFGPGTRLTVL.

This clone has only a few counts. The genes are TRBV7-3 and TRBJ1-2; unclear D gene. The CDR3 loop spans 14 amino acids. V was pared by 2 bases and J by 5 bases, with 12 bases between. Germline CDR1 is SGHTA and CDR2 is FQGTGA. The CDR3 spells CASSLAPAGYGYTF. CDR3 coding DNA: TGTGCCAGCAGCTTAGCCCCGGCGGGGTATGGCTACACCTTC. Complete variable domain (other parts from reference TRBV7-3 and TRBJ1-2): GAGVSQTPSNKVTEKGKYVELRCDPISGHTALYWYRQSLGQGPEFLIYFQGTGAADDSGLPNDRFFAVRPEGSVSTLKIQRTERGDSAVYLCASSLAPAGYGYTFGSGTRLTVV.